These 30 T cell receptor beta chains were sequenced from one sample in a study of blood T cell repertoires in COVID-19. Generated by immunoSEQ multiplex PCR, the TCRdb table keeps only in-frame clones and is missing some. Here the sample spans about 130,000 clones, around 73% being singletons. The sample was peripheral blood. The receptors here all came from a man aged 55 to 70 who had recovered from COVID-19.

This clone was counted between two and nine times. The chain carries TRBV6-5 and TRBJ1-4; D might be TRBD1 (5 bases). Germline assignment: CDR1 MNHEY and CDR2 SVGAGI. The CDR3 extends over 14 amino acids. With 5 bases removed from V and 8 bases from J, the gap between germline ends came to 15 bases. As DNA, the CDR3 is TGTGCCAGCAGTCCGGGACTGCGAATAGAAAAACTGTTTTTT. Protein sequence: CASSPGLRIEKLFF.

The chain carries TRBV9 and TRBJ2-2; TRBD2 agrees at 8 bases. Trimming cost V 10 bases and J 2 bases; bases outside gene matches: 10. Germline V lookup: CDR1 SGDLS, CDR2 YYNGEE. This CDR3 has 15 amino acids. CDR3 loop: CASRGGRGNTGELFF. The CDR3 DNA is TGTGCCTCCCGGGGGGGGAGGGGAAACACCGGGGAGCTGTTTTTT.

The CDR3 DNA reads as TGTGCCATCAGTGGGGCTAGCGGTAAAACAGATACGCAGTATTTT. It yields the protein CAISGASGKTDTQYF. The rearrangement uses TRBV10-3 and TRBJ2-3; 7 bases are a match to TRBD2. Germline trimming cut 4 bases from V and 3 bases from J; bases unmatched to any gene: 7. The germline CDR1 and CDR2 sequences are ENHRY and SYGVKD. CDR3 length equals 15 residues.

This CDR3 is CASSVTQGVGELFF. CDR3 sequence (DNA): TGTGCCAGCAGCGTAACCCAGGGGGTCGGGGAGCTGTTTTTT. The chain uses TRBV9 and TRBJ2-2; 7 nucleotides align to TRBD1. The CDR3 spans 14 residues. Unmatched junction bases numbered 4, after V lost 1 base and J lost 7 bases. Per the germline V gene, CDR1 is SGDLS and CDR2 is YYNGEE.

This clone has more than one count but fewer than ten. The rearrangement links TRBV9 to TRBJ1-3, with 7 bases that match TRBD1. Looked up from germline, CDR1 is SGDLS and CDR2 is YYNGEE. The V gene end was trimmed by 0 bases and the J gene end by 4 bases; junction bases not matched to a gene: 7. CDR3 length: 16 residues. CDR3 sequence reads: CASSVATTGAGNTIYF. CDR3 sequence (DNA): TGTGCCAGCAGCGTAGCCACAACAGGGGCGGGAAACACCATATATTTT. Drawing the rest from reference TRBV9 and TRBJ1-3, the complete variable domain is DSGVTQTPKHLITATGQRVTLRCSPRSGDLSVYWYQQSLDQGLQFLIQYYNGEERAKGNILERFSAQQFPDLHSELNLSSLELGDSALYFCASSVATTGAGNTIYFGEGSWLTVV.

V and J are TRBV19 and TRBJ2-5; 9 bases are a match to TRBD1. V was pared by 1 base and J by 1 base, with 10 bases of the junction left unmatched. The CDR3 spans 18 residues. The germline gives CDR1 LNHDA, CDR2 SQIVND (reference sequence). The DNA for the CDR3 is TGTGCCAGTAGTATAGGGACAGGGGTCTGGACCCTCCAAGAGACCCAGTACTTC. It encodes CASSIGTGVWTLQETQYF.

The chain recombines TRBV3-1 (or the pseudogene TRBV3-2) with TRBJ2-7; 7 positions match TRBD2. Germline CDR1 and CDR2: LGHDT and YNNKEL (reference sequence). The CDR3 has 15 amino acids. The V gene end was trimmed by 1 base and the J gene end by 2 bases; junction bases not matched to a gene: 5. Here the CDR3 reads CASSQGGGPTYEQYF. The CDR3 DNA reads as TGTGCCAGCAGCCAAGGGGGAGGGCCCACCTACGAGCAGTACTTC.

The CDR3 loop reads CAWDRDRTLWGANVLTF. In DNA form, the CDR3 reads TGTGCCTGGGACCGGGACAGGACCCTGTGGGGGGCCAACGTCCTGACTTTC. The rearrangement links TRBV30 to TRBJ2-6; 8 bases are shared with TRBD1. CDR3 length: 17 residues. Germline values: CDR1 GTSNPN, CDR2 SVGIG (reference sequence). J lost 4 bases, V lost 5 bases, and 13 bases had no gene match.

The V gene is TRBV6-6, the J gene TRBJ2-5; 8 bases match TRBD2. V lost 4 bases to trimming and J lost 1 base; unmatched junction nucleotides: 2. Germline V gives CDR1 MNHNY, CDR2 SVGAGI (reference sequence). The CDR3 is 14 residues long. This CDR3 is CASSLLAAQETQYF. CDR3 nucleotides: TGTGCCAGCAGTTTACTAGCGGCCCAAGAGACCCAGTACTTC.

The chain recombines TRBV7-2 with TRBJ2-2; weak D call: TRBD2 (7 bases). The CDR3 consists of 15 residues. From germline, CDR1 is SGHTA and CDR2 FQGNSA. The V end lost 5 bases, the J end lost 4 bases, and 14 bases lay between the germline ends. CDR3: CASSPGGWGTGELFF. The CDR3 DNA reads as TGTGCCAGCAGCCCGGGGGGCTGGGGCACCGGGGAGCTGTTTTTT.

The chain has TRBV7-2 and TRBJ2-6; D not certain. The germline V gene has CDR1 SGHTA and CDR2 FQGNSA. This CDR3 has 16 residues. V was trimmed by 5 bases and J by 0 bases, leaving 11 bases between them. The CDR3 DNA reads TGTGCCAGCAGCCTCACAGTGCCCTCTGGGGCCAACGTCCTGACTTTC. Its translation is CASSLTVPSGANVLTF.

The gene calls are TRBV30 and TRBJ1-1; no clear D gene. V was cut by 2 bases and J by 1 base, with 8 bases left in between. This CDR3 contains 13 residues. Germline CDR1 is GTSNPN and CDR2 is SVGIG (reference sequence). CDR3 protein: CAWSFPGNTEAFF. CDR3 sequence (DNA): TGTGCCTGGAGTTTTCCAGGGAACACTGAAGCTTTCTTT.

J is TRBJ1-4 and V is TRBV7-9; the D gene is possibly TRBD1 (6 bases). The V end lost 1 base, the J end lost 5 bases, and 11 bases lay between the germline ends. This CDR3 contains 15 residues. The V gene's germline CDR1 is SEHNR and CDR2 FQNEAQ (reference sequence). Here the CDR3 DNA reads TGTGCCAGCAGCTTAGTTACAGGGAAGAATGAAAAACTGTTTTTT. Residues: CASSLVTGKNEKLFF.

This CDR3 reads CASSMGGGRGNTGELFF. The CDR3 DNA is TGTGCCAGTAGTATGGGGGGCGGGAGAGGGAACACCGGGGAGCTGTTTTTT. The J gene is TRBJ2-2, the V gene TRBV19; perhaps TRBD2 as D (7 bases). CDR3 length: 17 amino acids. Germline CDR1 is LNHDA and CDR2 is SQIVND (reference sequence). Trimming shortened V by 3 bases and J by 1 base, and 15 bases separated the two germline ends.

The chain links TRBV19 to TRBJ2-3; 7 bases line up with TRBD2. The ends lost 3 bases at V and 1 base at J; junction bases unmatched: 1. The V gene's germline CDR1 is LNHDA and CDR2 SQIVND (reference sequence). This CDR3 has 14 residues. CDR3 in amino acids: CASSIAGGTDTQYF. CDR3 DNA sequence: TGTGCCAGTAGTATTGCGGGGGGCACAGATACGCAGTATTTT.

The chain couples TRBV6-6 to TRBJ2-1; the match to TRBD1 covers 9 bases. V was pared by 4 bases and J by 5 bases, with 6 bases of the junction left unmatched. The CDR3 has 15 amino acids. Looked up from germline, CDR1 is MNHNY and CDR2 is SVGAGI (reference sequence). CDR3 sequence: CASSSPGQGDNEQFF. The CDR3 DNA is TGTGCCAGCAGTTCTCCGGGACAGGGAGACAATGAGCAGTTCTTC.

V and J are TRBV7-9 and TRBJ2-7; TRBD1 agrees at 7 bases. Germline V gives CDR1 SEHNR, CDR2 FQNEAQ (reference sequence). J lost 3 bases, V lost 1 base, and 3 bases had no gene match. The CDR3 covers 14 residues. The CDR3 DNA reads TGTGCCAGCAGCTTAGAGGGACAGAACTACGAGCAGTACTTC. As protein: CASSLEGQNYEQYF. Full variable domain (rest looked up from reference TRBV7-9 and TRBJ2-7): DTGVSQNPRHKITKRGQNVTFRCDPISEHNRLYWYRQTLGQGPEFLTYFQNEAQLEKSRLLSDRFSAERPKGSFSTLEIQRTEQGDSAMYLCASSLEGQNYEQYFGPGTRLTVT.

This clone has only one observation. The chain employs TRBV3-1 (or the pseudogene TRBV3-2) and TRBJ2-1, with 16 positions matching TRBD2. J gave up 8 bases and V 3 bases, and 7 bases lay outside the gene matches. Germline lookup yields CDR1 LGHDT and CDR2 YNNKEL (reference sequence). The CDR3 consists of 17 residues. CDR3 nucleotide sequence: TGTGCCAGCAGCCAGCCTGCGGGACTAGCGGGGGGGGATGAGCAGTTCTTC. Protein: CASSQPAGLAGGDEQFF.

V gene TRBV7-2 combines with J gene TRBJ2-7, with 8 bases that match TRBD2. After removal of 5 bases from V and 4 bases from J, the junction contained 10 bases not matched to a gene. CDR1 and CDR2 from the germline V gene are SGHTA and FQGNSA. The CDR3 extends over 15 amino acids. The chain's CDR3 is CASSAAGLATYEQYF. The CDR3 coding sequence is TGTGCCAGCAGCGCCGCCGGACTAGCCACATACGAGCAGTACTTC.

The sample holds many counts of this clone. V is TRBV27 and J is TRBJ2-7; D is undetermined. V gave up 4 bases and J gave up 6 bases, with 22 bases separating them. CDR1 is MNHEY and CDR2 is SMNVEV in the germline V gene (reference sequence). The CDR3 loop spans 16 amino acids. The CDR3 region has the DNA TGTGCCAGCAGTTCACAGAGAATAGGATCACCGTCCGAGCAGTACTTC. Residues: CASSSQRIGSPSEQYF.

The gene calls are TRBV19 and TRBJ2-2; the D gene is possibly TRBD2 (6 bases). The V gene lost 1 base and the J gene lost 5 bases, with 11 bases spanning the gap. The CDR3 covers 15 residues. Germline CDR1 and CDR2: LNHDA and SQIVND (reference sequence). The chain's CDR3 is CASSIAGSGTGELFF. CDR3 nucleotides: TGTGCCAGTAGTATAGCCGGGAGTGGGACCGGGGAGCTGTTTTTT. Based on the CDR3 plus reference TRBV19 and TRBJ2-2, the full variable domain is DGGITQSPKYLFRKEGQNVTLSCEQNLNHDAMYWYRQDPGQGLRLIYYSQIVNDFQKGDIAEGYSVSREKKESFPLTVTSAQKNPTAFYLCASSIAGSGTGELFFGEGSRLTVL.

In this sample, this clone turned up once. V gene TRBV11-2 combines with J gene TRBJ2-1; 8 bases are a match to TRBD2. CDR3 length equals 15 residues. CDR1 SGHAT and CDR2 FQNNGV come from the germline V gene. Trimming cost V 1 base and J 10 bases; bases outside gene matches: 9. For the CDR3, the DNA is TGTGCCAGCAGCTTAGGCCTAGCGGGCGCCGCGGAGCAGTTCTTC. Amino acid sequence: CASSLGLAGAAEQFF.

The J gene is TRBJ2-1, the V gene TRBV27; TRBD2 matches at 11 bases. Germline lookup yields CDR1 MNHEY and CDR2 SMNVEV (reference sequence). J lost 4 bases, V lost 5 bases, and 7 bases had no gene match. The CDR3 spans 16 residues. This CDR3 is CASSSPLAGGYNEQFF. In DNA form, the CDR3 reads TGTGCCAGCAGTAGCCCCCTAGCGGGGGGTTACAATGAGCAGTTCTTC.

J is TRBJ2-7 and V is TRBV6-5, with a tentative D call TRBD1 (5 bases). The CDR3 sequence is 14 residues long. From germline, CDR1 is MNHEY and CDR2 SVGAGI. The germline V and J ends were trimmed by 3 bases and 2 bases, with 11 bases remaining between them. DNA of the CDR3: TGTGCCAGCAGTTATTCCAGGACAACCTACGAGCAGTACTTC. Translation: CASSYSRTTYEQYF.

This clone was found many times. The V call is TRBV7-8, the J call TRBJ1-1, with a tentative D call TRBD1 (5 bases). The CDR3 contains 14 residues. V lost 2 bases, J lost 3 bases, and 10 bases lay in between. Germline lookup yields CDR1 SGHVS and CDR2 FQNEAQ. CDR3 sequence (DNA): TGTGCCAGCAGCTTATCGGGGGTGGACACTGAAGCTTTCTTT. Its protein is CASSLSGVDTEAFF.

V is TRBV7-2 and J is TRBJ2-5, with 11 bases that match TRBD2. The CDR3 has 16 residues. CDR1 is SGHTA, CDR2 FQGNSA, per germline. Unmatched junction bases numbered 7, after V lost 5 bases and J lost 2 bases. CDR3 bases: TGTGCCAGCAGCCAAAGGACTAGCGGGCCGCAAGAGACCCAGTACTTC. Amino acids: CASSQRTSGPQETQYF.

The CDR3 nucleotides are TGTGCCAGCAGGGAGTCGGGCACAGATACGCAGTATTTT. Amino acids: CASRESGTDTQYF. The chain recombines TRBV6-5 with TRBJ2-3; D gene unclear. The CDR3 runs to 13 residues. V was trimmed by 6 bases and J by 1 base, leaving 8 bases between them. The V gene's germline CDR1 is MNHEY and CDR2 SVGAGI.

This chain uses TRBV25-1 with TRBJ1-1; D is unresolved. V shed 2 bases and J shed 3 bases, with 7 bases lying between them. This CDR3 is 13 amino acids long. CDR1 is MGHDK, CDR2 SYGVNS, per germline. As DNA, the CDR3 is TGTGCCAGCAGTGAACGAGGGTACACTGAAGCTTTCTTT. It yields the protein CASSERGYTEAFF. The full variable domain, its missing parts supplied by reference TRBV25-1 and TRBJ1-1, is EADIYQTPRYLVIGTGKKITLECSQTMGHDKMYWYQQDPGMELHLIHYSYGVNSTEKGDLSSESTVSRIRTEHFPLTLESARPSHTSQYLCASSERGYTEAFFGQGTRLTVV.

This chain connects TRBV6-5 to TRBJ1-4; D remains unclear. In germline, CDR1 is MNHEY, CDR2 SVGAGI. CDR3 length: 14 amino acids. Deletions cut 7 bases from V and 0 bases from J, with 9 bases between. CDR3 DNA sequence: TGTGCCAGCAAGCGGGGTTCAACTAATGAAAAACTGTTTTTT. It translates to CASKRGSTNEKLFF.

A single count supports this clone. This chain links TRBV28 with TRBJ1-1; 9 positions agree with TRBD1. In germline, CDR1 is MDHEN, CDR2 SYDVKM. The CDR3 is 14 amino acids. V trimming: 3 bases; J trimming: 4 bases; junction bases outside the gene matches: 3. The CDR3 loop reads CASSFRTGVTEAFF. The CDR3 bases are TGTGCCAGCAGTTTCCGGACAGGGGTCACTGAAGCTTTCTTT.